A selection of T cell receptor beta chains follows, all from one sample in a study of regulatory dendritic cells for organ transplantation. Assay: immunoSEQ multiplex PCR; the TCRdb copy retains only in-frame clones and omits some. The sample includes roughly 34,000 clones, approximately 91% of them seen just once. What was sequenced was naive CD4+ T cells from blood. The receptors were sampled from a human donor in good health. Both conserved end residues are part of each CDR3. A D gene is named only where the DNA matches it firmly. For some rows the clone size is stated as once, few or many, or as a class when expanded; others skip it.

clone_size: NA
j_call: TRBJ1-1
d_call: TRBD1
v_call: TRBV7-2
cdr3_nt: TGTGCCAGCAGCTACCGACAGGGGTATACTGAAGCTTTCTTT
cdr3_aa: CASSYRQGYTEAFF

clone_size: NA
j_call: TRBJ2-7
d_call: TRBD2
v_call: TRBV2
cdr3_nt: TGTGCCACGAGGGGGACTAGCGGGATCCGAGATACCTACGAGCAGTACTTC
cdr3_aa: CATRGTSGIRDTYEQYF

clone_size: NA
j_call: TRBJ1-2
d_call: NA
v_call: TRBV6-5
cdr3_nt: TGTGCCAGCAGTTACTCGTCTCCGAGCGGATATGGCTACACCTTC
cdr3_aa: CASSYSSPSGYGYTF

clone_size: NA
j_call: TRBJ2-3
d_call: TRBD2
v_call: TRBV25-1
cdr3_nt: TGTGCCAGCAGTGACTCTAGCGGGGGGGCCGGAGATACGCAGTATTTT
cdr3_aa: CASSDSSGGAGDTQYF

clone_size: NA
j_call: TRBJ2-1
d_call: TRBD2
v_call: TRBV7-9
cdr3_nt: TGTGCCAGCAGCTTCAGGACTAGCGGCTACAATGAGCAGTTCTTC
cdr3_aa: CASSFRTSGYNEQFF

clone_size: NA
j_call: TRBJ2-1
d_call: NA
v_call: TRBV28
cdr3_nt: TGTGCCAGCAGTTTGAGCGGAAGCTCCTACAATGAGCAGTTCTTC
cdr3_aa: CASSLSGSSYNEQFF

clone_size: NA
j_call: TRBJ1-2
d_call: TRBD1
v_call: TRBV6-6
cdr3_nt: TGTGCCAGCAGGCCCCGGGACAGGGGTGGTGGCTACACCTTC
cdr3_aa: CASRPRDRGGGYTF

clone_size: NA
j_call: TRBJ2-3
d_call: NA
v_call: TRBV14
cdr3_nt: TGTGCCAGCAGCCAAGACTCTCCGCCCACAGATACGCAGTATTTT
cdr3_aa: CASSQDSPPTDTQYF

clone_size: NA
j_call: TRBJ1-6
d_call: NA
v_call: TRBV6-5
cdr3_nt: TGTGCCAGCAGCCATCCGTCCGGAGGAAATTCACCCCTCCACTTT
cdr3_aa: CASSHPSGGNSPLHF

clone_size: NA
j_call: TRBJ2-5
d_call: NA
v_call: TRBV30
cdr3_nt: TGTGCCTGGAGTGTTGGTCAGGGTAGAGAGACCCAGTACTTC
cdr3_aa: CAWSVGQGRETQYF

clone_size: NA
j_call: TRBJ1-1
d_call: NA
v_call: TRBV27
cdr3_nt: TGTGCCAGCAGTTTATTAGGCGGAATTAACACTGAAGCTTTCTTT
cdr3_aa: CASSLLGGINTEAFF

clone_size: NA
j_call: TRBJ1-1
d_call: NA
v_call: TRBV9
cdr3_nt: TGTGCCAGCAGCTACCTCACACAGAACACTGAAGCTTTCTTT
cdr3_aa: CASSYLTQNTEAFF

clone_size: NA
j_call: TRBJ1-2
d_call: TRBD1
v_call: TRBV10-3
cdr3_nt: TGTGCCATCAGCGGACAGGGAAACTATGGCTACACCTTC
cdr3_aa: CAISGQGNYGYTF

clone_size: NA
j_call: TRBJ1-2
d_call: NA
v_call: TRBV27
cdr3_nt: TGTGCCAGCAGCCCTCTCGCCGGACGTAACTATGGCTACACCTTC
cdr3_aa: CASSPLAGRNYGYTF

clone_size: few
j_call: TRBJ1-5
d_call: NA
v_call: TRBV19
cdr3_nt: TGTGCCATTCTTGGGGGGCAGCCCCAGCATTTT
cdr3_aa: CAILGGQPQHF

clone_size: few
j_call: TRBJ1-1
d_call: TRBD1
v_call: TRBV10-1
cdr3_nt: TGCGCCAGCAGCCGGGACAGGAACACTGAAGCTTTCTTT
cdr3_aa: CASSRDRNTEAFF

clone_size: NA
j_call: TRBJ1-5
d_call: TRBD1
v_call: TRBV30
cdr3_nt: TGTGCCTGGGGGACAGGGAATAGCAATCAGCCCCAGCATTTT
cdr3_aa: CAWGTGNSNQPQHF

clone_size: NA
j_call: TRBJ1-1
d_call: NA
v_call: TRBV30
cdr3_nt: TGTGCCTGGAGGGACGGGAGGACTGAAGCTTTCTTT
cdr3_aa: CAWRDGRTEAFF

clone_size: few
j_call: TRBJ1-6
d_call: TRBD1
v_call: TRBV7-2
cdr3_nt: TGTGCCAGCAGCCCGAGGACAGGAAGCTCCTATAATTCACCCCTCCACTTT
cdr3_aa: CASSPRTGSSYNSPLHF

clone_size: once
j_call: TRBJ2-3
d_call: NA
v_call: TRBV27
cdr3_nt: TGTGCCAGCAGTTCGGGCCTTTCAGGGAGCACAGATACGCAGTATTTT
cdr3_aa: CASSSGLSGSTDTQYF

clone_size: NA
j_call: TRBJ2-5
d_call: TRBD2
v_call: TRBV27
cdr3_nt: TGTGCCAGCAGTTTGCGGGTCCCGGGACTAGCGGGAGGTTCCCCCCAGTACTTC
cdr3_aa: CASSLRVPGLAGGSPQYF

clone_size: NA
j_call: TRBJ2-1
d_call: TRBD2
v_call: TRBV6-4
cdr3_nt: TGTGCCAGCAGTCAAGGGACTAGCGGGGGGTACAATGAGCAGTTCTTC
cdr3_aa: CASSQGTSGGYNEQFF

clone_size: few
j_call: TRBJ2-7
d_call: TRBD2
v_call: TRBV6-1
cdr3_nt: TGTGCCAGCAGTGCTCGGTTTGGGGCTCGACTAGCGCGGTCCTACGAGCAGTACTTC
cdr3_aa: CASSARFGARLARSYEQYF

clone_size: NA
j_call: TRBJ1-2
d_call: NA
v_call: TRBV28
cdr3_nt: TGTGCCAGCAGTTTACAGGGGAGAGTAGTTGGCTATGGCTACACCTTC
cdr3_aa: CASSLQGRVVGYGYTF

clone_size: NA
j_call: TRBJ2-5
d_call: TRBD2
v_call: TRBV11-2
cdr3_nt: TGTGCCAGCAGCTTGCTAGCGGGGGGGCCGGAGACCCAGTACTTC
cdr3_aa: CASSLLAGGPETQYF

clone_size: few
j_call: TRBJ1-1
d_call: NA
v_call: TRBV25-1
cdr3_nt: TGTGCCAGCACAGGCCTAACTGAAGCTTTCTTT
cdr3_aa: CASTGLTEAFF

clone_size: once
j_call: TRBJ2-7
d_call: TRBD1
v_call: TRBV6-5
cdr3_nt: TGTGCCAGCAGGTCCCGGGCAGGGGGCTTCGACGAGCAGTACTTC
cdr3_aa: CASRSRAGGFDEQYF

clone_size: NA
j_call: TRBJ1-4
d_call: NA
v_call: TRBV7-8
cdr3_nt: TGTGCCAGCAGCCCCAATGACAGACGTAATGAAAAACTGTTTTTT
cdr3_aa: CASSPNDRRNEKLFF

clone_size: NA
j_call: TRBJ2-6
d_call: NA
v_call: TRBV28
cdr3_nt: TGTGCCAGCAGTTTACTCGGAGACTCTGGGGCCAACGTCCTGACTTTC
cdr3_aa: CASSLLGDSGANVLTF

clone_size: NA
j_call: TRBJ2-7
d_call: TRBD2
v_call: TRBV10-1
cdr3_nt: TGCGCCAGCAGACGAGCGGCGGGGGACTACGAGCAGTACTTC
cdr3_aa: CASRRAAGDYEQYF

clone_size: NA
j_call: TRBJ2-5
d_call: NA
v_call: TRBV7-2
cdr3_nt: TGTGCCAGCAGACGAAGGGCAACCCAAGAGACCCAGTACTTC
cdr3_aa: CASRRRATQETQYF

clone_size: few
j_call: TRBJ1-5
d_call: NA
v_call: TRBV19
cdr3_nt: TGTGCCAGTAGTGCAGGGTTTCAGCCCCAGCATTTT
cdr3_aa: CASSAGFQPQHF

clone_size: NA
j_call: TRBJ2-5
d_call: TRBD1
v_call: TRBV5-1
cdr3_nt: TGCGCCAGCAGCCTCGAACAGGGGACGCAAGAGACCCAGTACTTC
cdr3_aa: CASSLEQGTQETQYF

clone_size: NA
j_call: TRBJ1-4
d_call: NA
v_call: TRBV2
cdr3_nt: TGTGCCAGCAGTGAAATCCTAGGCACTAATGAAAAACTGTTTTTT
cdr3_aa: CASSEILGTNEKLFF

clone_size: few
j_call: TRBJ1-4
d_call: NA
v_call: TRBV27
cdr3_nt: TGTGCCAGCAGTTTGCGGGGATCGGTCGAAAAACTGTTTTTT
cdr3_aa: CASSLRGSVEKLFF

clone_size: NA
j_call: TRBJ2-5
d_call: TRBD1
v_call: TRBV29-1
cdr3_nt: TGCAGCTTAGGGACAGGGATGGACCAAGAGACCCAGTACTTC
cdr3_aa: CSLGTGMDQETQYF

clone_size: NA
j_call: TRBJ2-3
d_call: NA
v_call: TRBV5-6
cdr3_nt: TGTGCCAGCAGCTTGGAATTGGAGGGGGGGAGCACAGATACGCAGTATTTT
cdr3_aa: CASSLELEGGSTDTQYF

clone_size: NA
j_call: TRBJ1-2
d_call: NA
v_call: TRBV7-6
cdr3_nt: TGTGCCAGCAGCTTCAGGGACTTCGGAGGCTATGGCTACACCTTC
cdr3_aa: CASSFRDFGGYGYTF

clone_size: once
j_call: TRBJ2-5
d_call: NA
v_call: TRBV2
cdr3_nt: TGTGCCAGCAGGGCTGGGGGGCCGCAGACCCAGTACTTC
cdr3_aa: CASRAGGPQTQYF

clone_size: NA
j_call: TRBJ2-3
d_call: NA
v_call: TRBV4-3
cdr3_nt: TGCGCCAGCAGCCAAGATCGGGGGACCCCCACAGATACGCAGTATTTT
cdr3_aa: CASSQDRGTPTDTQYF

clone_size: NA
j_call: TRBJ2-5
d_call: TRBD2
v_call: TRBV7-6
cdr3_nt: TGTGCCAGCAGCTCTGGCCCTTTAGCGGGAGGGGAGACCCAGTACTTC
cdr3_aa: CASSSGPLAGGETQYF

clone_size: NA
j_call: TRBJ2-5
d_call: NA
v_call: TRBV9
cdr3_nt: TGTGCCAGCGCAGCGTTAGGGGGAGGGACCCAGTACTTC
cdr3_aa: CASAALGGGTQYF

clone_size: NA
j_call: TRBJ2-7
d_call: TRBD2
v_call: TRBV25-1
cdr3_nt: TGTGCCAGGGTGGTACTAGCGGGGGGGCAGTACTTC
cdr3_aa: CARVVLAGGQYF

clone_size: once
j_call: TRBJ2-2
d_call: NA
v_call: TRBV4-1
cdr3_nt: TGCGCCAGCAGCCAAGAGGTAGGGCGTACCGGGGAGCTGTTTTTT
cdr3_aa: CASSQEVGRTGELFF

clone_size: once
j_call: TRBJ1-2
d_call: NA
v_call: TRBV7-3
cdr3_nt: TGTGCCAGCAGCTTAAAACCAGCTAACTATGGCTACACCTTC
cdr3_aa: CASSLKPANYGYTF